This T cell receptor (beta chain) was sequenced during a study of CD8 T cells in Susac syndrome. Across the whole study: Susac syndrome patients were untreated, on corticosteroids with some adding intravenous immunoglobulin, or on intravenous immunoglobulin only. Study-wide results and caveats: CD4+ T cell repertoires in Susac syndrome exhibited no evidence of clonal expansion.

It was negative isolation that provided the CD8+ and CD4+ T cells, whereas TEMRA cells were enriched by FACS. The authors reverse transcribed roughly 0.5 to 1 ug RNA with random hexamers. By means of immunoSEQ multiplex PCR, TCR beta CDR3 spanning 54 Vbeta and 13 Jbeta underwent amplification. Each CDR3 protein gets one entry after TCRdb re-called the immunoSEQ multiplex PCR reads with MiXCR. Among some 240,000 distinct CDR3 sequences listed, 90% to 97% were seen once. The CDR3 is made up of 16 amino acids. The germline gives CDR1 SGDLS, CDR2 YYNGEE. V lost 4 bases, J lost 8 bases, and 11 bases stayed unmatched. Worth noting for this clonotype: Its antigen remains unknown.

V gene TRBV9 combines with J gene TRBJ2-1, with TRBD1 identical over 11 bases. The clonotype originates from a human donor with Susac syndrome. The sample comprised CD4+ T cells from PBMCs. The CDR3 loop is CASSSPTDRGLHEQFF. The CDR3 DNA is TGTGCCAGCAGCTCACCGACGGACAGGGGGCTCCATGAGCAGTTCTTC.